These T cell receptor beta chains were read from a single sample in a study of post-analysis software for immune sequencing data. TCRdb redid the calling of the PCR reads with MiXCR, one entry per CDR3 protein. The sample includes 750,000 to 950,000 distinct CDR3 sequences, 35% to 55% seen only once; the top ten take roughly 4.4%. The sequenced sample was blood. These receptors were obtained from a girl under 18 with multiple sclerosis. CDR3s include the opening cysteine and the closing phenylalanine or tryptophan. Fields, in order: V gene, D gene, J gene, clone size, CDR3 protein, CDR3 DNA. A D gene is named only where the DNA matches it firmly. Some rows mark clone size as missing; the rest say once, few, many or name a class of expanded clone.

>TRBV5-1|NA|TRBJ1-2|NA
CASSSRLARGPPGGYTF
TGCGCCAGCAGCTCCCGGCTCGCCAGGGGCCCGCCGGGCGGCTACACCTTC
>TRBV9|TRBD1|TRBJ1-2|NA
CASSSRDRDSNYGYTF
TGTGCCAGCAGCTCTAGAGACCGGGACAGCAACTATGGCTACACCTTC
>TRBV11-2|NA|TRBJ2-1|NA
CASSPWGVNEQFF
TGTGCCAGCAGCCCATGGGGGGTCAATGAGCAGTTCTTC
>TRBV20-1|TRBD2|TRBJ2-3|NA
CSALSSGTSGDTQYF
TGCAGTGCTCTAAGCTCCGGGACTAGCGGGGATACGCAGTATTTT
>TRBV2|NA|TRBJ2-4|few
CASRLPYGQYF
TGTGCCAGCAGATTACCTTACGGGCAGTACTTC
>TRBV6-5|TRBD1|TRBJ1-2|few
CASSYSGGGTGARWDYGYTF
TGTGCCAGCAGTTACTCGGGTGGTGGGACAGGGGCCCGTTGGGACTATGGCTACACCTTC
>TRBV10-3|TRBD1|TRBJ2-1|few
CAISVGTGPNEQFF
TGTGCCATCAGTGTTGGGACAGGGCCCAATGAGCAGTTCTTC
>TRBV6-5|TRBD2|TRBJ2-2|few
CASSSPGLAGGFPTGELFF
TGTGCCAGCAGTTCACCGGGACTAGCGGGAGGATTCCCCACCGGGGAGCTGTTTTTT
>TRBV7-2|NA|TRBJ2-4|NA
CASNPVGTSGPGAKNIQYF
TGTGCCAGCAACCCCGTTGGGACTTCCGGACCGGGGGCCAAAAACATTCAGTACTTC
>TRBV5-1|TRBD2|TRBJ2-7|NA
CAGSYSGGSYEQYF
TGCGCCGGCAGTTACAGCGGGGGATCCTACGAGCAGTACTTC
>TRBV5-8|TRBD2|TRBJ2-7|NA
CASSWKSGLAYYEQYF
TGTGCCAGCAGCTGGAAATCGGGACTAGCTTATTACGAGCAGTACTTC
>TRBV27|TRBD1|TRBJ2-4|NA
CASSLSATGVGQYF
TGTGCCAGCAGTTTATCGGCGACAGGGGTAGGGCAGTACTTC
>TRBV14|NA|TRBJ2-2|once
CASSQDPRTGNTGELFF
TGTGCCAGCAGCCAAGATCCTAGGACGGGAAACACCGGGGAGCTGTTTTTT
>TRBV12-3/TRBV12-4|NA|TRBJ2-5|once
CASSSTPQGPEQYF
TGTGCCAGCAGTTCAACCCCACAGGGTCCAGAGCAGTACTTC
>TRBV29-1|TRBD2|TRBJ2-1|NA
CSVAMLAGGPVYNEQFF
TGCAGCGTCGCTATGCTAGCGGGAGGGCCAGTCTACAATGAGCAGTTCTTC
>TRBV9|NA|TRBJ2-7|NA
CASSVGRGVNEQYF
TGTGCCAGCAGCGTCGGCAGGGGTGTCAACGAGCAGTACTTC
>TRBV20-1|TRBD2|TRBJ2-5|NA
CSAPYWTSEETQYF
TGCAGTGCTCCATACTGGACTAGCGAGGAGACCCAGTACTTC
>TRBV4-1|NA|TRBJ2-1|NA
CASSQADRGLSQFF
TGCGCCAGCAGCCAAGCAGACAGAGGGTTGTCGCAGTTCTTC
>TRBV4-3|TRBD2|TRBJ2-5|NA
CASSPGVAGAHETQYF
TGCGCCAGCAGCCCCGGGGTAGCGGGGGCCCATGAGACCCAGTACTTC
>TRBV7-2|TRBD2|TRBJ2-4|NA
CASSLKAGGQIQYF
TGTGCCAGCAGCTTAAAAGCGGGAGGGCAGATTCAGTACTTC
>TRBV6-1|TRBD2|TRBJ2-7|NA
CAGASGRFYEQYF
TGTGCCGGGGCCAGCGGGAGGTTCTACGAGCAGTACTTC
>TRBV28|TRBD2|TRBJ2-5|NA
CASSWNRIAGQETQYF
TGTGCCAGCAGTTGGAACCGTATAGCGGGACAAGAGACCCAGTACTTC
>TRBV9|NA|TRBJ2-1|NA
CASSVGGSASSYNEQFF
TGTGCCAGCAGCGTAGGGGGCAGCGCCTCCTCCTACAATGAGCAGTTCTTC
>TRBV6-5|NA|TRBJ1-5|few
CASSYTGMQPQHF
TGTGCCAGCAGTTACACAGGCATGCAGCCCCAGCATTTT
>TRBV28|NA|TRBJ2-7|NA
CASSLSGGSFYEQYF
TGTGCCAGCAGTCTGTCTGGAGGAAGTTTTTACGAGCAGTACTTC
>TRBV7-9|TRBD2|TRBJ2-5|few
CASSPKREGRGETQYF
TGTGCCAGCAGCCCCAAGCGGGAGGGCCGTGGAGAGACCCAGTACTTC
>TRBV20-1|TRBD2|TRBJ2-1|NA
CSARRRERGNEQFF
TGCAGTGCTAGACGGCGGGAGAGAGGCAATGAGCAGTTCTTC
>TRBV11-3|NA|TRBJ2-5|NA
CASSLADNEQYF
TGTGCCAGCAGCTTAGCTGACAATGAGCAGTACTTC
>TRBV7-9|NA|TRBJ2-7|NA
CASSPEAAVSYNEQYF
TGTGCCAGCAGCCCGGAGGCCGCGGTTTCCTACAATGAGCAGTACTTC
>TRBV20-1|NA|TRBJ2-7|NA
CSARGRGISYEQYF
TGCAGTGCTAGAGGTCGGGGGATCTCCTACGAGCAGTACTTC
>TRBV20-1|NA|TRBJ1-6|many
CSAPGREASPLHF
TGCAGTGCTCCAGGGCGCGAAGCTTCACCCCTCCACTTT
>TRBV7-9|TRBD2|TRBJ2-3|NA
CASSHRDYSTDTQYF
TGTGCCAGCAGCCACCGGGACTATAGCACAGATACGCAGTATTTT
>TRBV7-9|NA|TRBJ1-2|NA
CACSLETGPYGYTF
TGTGCCTGCAGCTTAGAGACGGGACCCTATGGCTACACCTTC
>TRBV28|TRBD2|TRBJ2-1|NA
CASSRGTSGSAQFF
TGTGCCAGCAGTCGGGGGACTAGCGGGAGTGCACAGTTCTTC
>TRBV27|NA|TRBJ1-5|once
CASSLSRVSNQPQHF
TGTGCCAGCAGTTTATCGAGGGTCAGCAATCAGCCCCAGCATTTT
>TRBV7-8|TRBD2|TRBJ2-1|NA
CASKGLAVTHNEQFF
TGTGCCAGCAAGGGGCTAGCGGTCACTCACAATGAGCAGTTCTTC